The 25 T cell receptor beta chains listed next were all sequenced from one sample in a study of blood T cell repertoires in COVID-19 (dated by TCRdb to 2020 to 2022). The method behind the library was the immunoSEQ multiplex PCR assay. The clones in this table, taken by TCRdb from immuneACCESS, are in-frame only. Not every clone is retained; where verified, under half of the shortfall comes from an unresolved V gene, and the cause of the rest is unknown. The sample has 250,000 to 300,000 clones on record, 81% of them singletons. Over 2.5% of the sample goes to the ten largest clones. The source material was peripheral blood. These receptors were obtained from a woman aged 55 to 70 with active or convalescent COVID-19.

This clone was detected only a few times. The chain couples TRBV10-3 to TRBJ2-1; 11 nucleotides match TRBD2. The CDR3 totals 15 residues. Per the germline V gene, CDR1 is ENHRY and CDR2 is SYGVKD. Trimming removed 7 bases from V and 6 bases from J; junction bases left unmatched: 8. The CDR3 is CAITRGLAGPNEQFF. The CDR3, as DNA: TGTGCCATCACCAGAGGACTAGCGGGTCCCAATGAGCAGTTCTTC.

The gene calls are TRBV2 and TRBJ2-5; D is ambiguous. Germline V gene sequence: CDR1 SNHLY, CDR2 FYNNEI. The CDR3 contains 12 residues. V lost 3 bases and J lost 4, with 6 bases in between. CDR3 loop: CASSEFGETQYF. The CDR3, as DNA: TGTGCCAGCAGTGAGTTCGGAGAGACCCAGTACTTC.

The V gene is TRBV5-1, the J gene TRBJ1-1; D perhaps matches TRBD1 (5 bases). The CDR3 runs 13 residues. Germline values: CDR1 SGHRS, CDR2 YFSETQ. V shed 4 bases and J shed 1 base, with 8 bases lying between them. CDR3: CASSRGGNTEAFF. For the CDR3, the DNA is TGCGCCAGCAGCAGGGGAGGGAACACTGAAGCTTTCTTT. Complete variable domain (other parts from reference TRBV5-1 and TRBJ1-1): KAGVTQTPRYLIKTRGQQVTLSCSPISGHRSVSWYQQTPGQGLQFLFEYFSETQRNKGNFPGRFSGRQFSNSRSEMNVSTLELGDSALYLCASSRGGNTEAFFGQGTRLTVV.

The rearrangement joins TRBV9 to TRBJ2-1, with 9 bases fitting TRBD2. The CDR3 sequence is 15 residues long. Germline V gene sequence: CDR1 SGDLS, CDR2 YYNGEE. The V segment lost 2 bases and the J segment 1 base; nucleotides outside the gene matches: 1. The CDR3 DNA reads TGTGCCAGCAGCGTGACTAGCGGATCCTACAATGAGCAGTTCTTC. Encoded protein: CASSVTSGSYNEQFF.

The rearrangement uses TRBV5-4 and TRBJ2-2; TRBD1 is a possible D gene (5 bases). This CDR3 comprises 17 residues. V lost 0 bases and J lost 2, with 14 bases in between. Germline lookup yields CDR1 SGHNT and CDR2 YYREEE (reference sequence). DNA of the CDR3: TGTGCCAGCAGCTTGGGTGGGGCTAGGAGAAACACCGGGGAGCTGTTTTTT. It is translated as CASSLGGARRNTGELFF.

This clone was counted a single time. This chain links TRBV12-3 or TRBV12-4 with TRBJ1-5; unclear D gene. This CDR3 comprises 13 residues. V was cut by 3 bases and J by 3 bases, with 6 bases left in between. The CDR3 region has the DNA TGTGCCAGCAGTTTCAGGTTCAATCAGCCCCAGCATTTT. Protein: CASSFRFNQPQHF.

This chain connects TRBV11-3 to TRBJ1-2; possible D gene TRBD1, 5 bases. CDR1 and CDR2 (germline): SGHNT, YENEEA. Trimming pared 5 bases from V and 5 bases from J, leaving 12 bases between. This CDR3 has 13 amino acids. CDR3 protein: CASSQEAGYGYTF. As DNA, the CDR3 is TGTGCCAGCAGCCAAGAAGCAGGGTATGGCTACACCTTC.

For the CDR3, the DNA is TGTGCCACCAGCAGAGATCCCACCCTTCCAGCGGGAATCCACAATGAGCAGTTCTTC. As protein: CATSRDPTLPAGIHNEQFF. The chain has TRBV15 and TRBJ2-1, with 7 positions matching TRBD2. CDR3 size: 19 residues. Trimming took 0 bases from V and 5 from J; bases not matched to a gene: 16. Germline values: CDR1 LNHNV, CDR2 YYDKDF (reference sequence).

J is TRBJ2-5 and V is TRBV2, with TRBD2 matching over 9 bases. CDR1 and CDR2 from the germline V gene are SNHLY and FYNNEI. The CDR3 is made up of 15 amino acids. V dropped 8 bases and J dropped 5; count of bases not matched to a gene: 12. The CDR3 region has the DNA TGTGCCAGCGCCGCGGGGCTAGCGGGGATGGAGACCCAGTACTTC. It encodes CASAAGLAGMETQYF.

The chain combines TRBV2 with TRBJ1-4; 7 nucleotides match TRBD1. Trimming took 6 bases from V and 0 from J; bases not matched to a gene: 4. The germline V gene encodes CDR1 SNHLY and CDR2 FYNNEI. This CDR3 spans 15 amino acids. The CDR3 sequence: CASSAGTATNEKLFF. CDR3 in DNA: TGTGCCAGCAGCGCCGGGACAGCAACTAATGAAAAACTGTTTTTT.

This rearrangement joins TRBV18 to TRBJ2-2; D unresolved. Germline lookup yields CDR1 KGHSH and CDR2 LQKENI. V lost 1 base to trimming and J lost 4 bases, with 16 bases between them. The CDR3 covers 17 residues. This CDR3 reads CASSPRRQSRGTGELFF. In DNA form, the CDR3 reads TGTGCCAGCTCACCACGCCGGCAGTCCCGAGGCACCGGGGAGCTGTTTTTT.

V gene TRBV4-2 combines with J gene TRBJ1-1; D unclear. The germline V gene has CDR1 LGHNA and CDR2 YNFKEQ. There are 15 residues in the CDR3. V gave up 7 bases and J gave up 3 bases, with 18 bases separating them. CDR3 bases: TGTGCCAGCACCCCTAGACGAGAGTCGGACACTGAAGCTTTCTTT. Translated: CASTPRRESDTEAFF.

The chain combines TRBV14 with TRBJ2-6, with 10 nucleotides matching TRBD1. CDR3 length: 20 amino acids. From germline, CDR1 is SGHDN and CDR2 FVKESK. The V segment lost 6 bases and the J segment 0 bases; nucleotides outside the gene matches: 14. DNA for the CDR3: TGTGCCAGCAGTCGTCGGGTACCGGGACAGGGGTTCTCTGGGGCCAACGTCCTGACTTTC. It translates to CASSRRVPGQGFSGANVLTF.

V gene TRBV27 combines with J gene TRBJ2-1, with D tentatively TRBD1 (6 bases). The V end lost 0 bases, the J end lost 3 bases, and 15 bases lay between the germline ends. Germline V gives CDR1 MNHEY, CDR2 SMNVEV (reference sequence). CDR3 length: 17 residues. The CDR3 loop reads CASSLSHPGQDYNEQFF. CDR3 nucleotide sequence: TGTGCCAGCAGTTTATCGCATCCGGGACAAGACTACAATGAGCAGTTCTTC.

The J gene is TRBJ1-4, the V gene TRBV19; D uncertain. The CDR3 loop spans 13 amino acids. Germline V lookup: CDR1 LNHDA, CDR2 SQIVND (reference sequence). V was trimmed by 3 bases and J by 7 bases, leaving 9 bases between them. The CDR3 loop reads CASSINYGEKLFF. The CDR3 DNA follows: TGTGCCAGTAGTATCAACTATGGTGAAAAACTGTTTTTT.

This clone was recorded a few times. The gene calls are TRBV4-3 and TRBJ2-7; 7 bases align to TRBD1. CDR3 length: 15 residues. Germline V gene lookup returns CDR1 LGHNA and CDR2 YSLEER. The trim removed 5 bases at V and 0 bases at J, leaving 7 bases unmatched. The CDR3 DNA sequence: TGCGCCAGCAGCTCCGACAGGGACAGCTCCTACGAGCAGTACTTC. Translation gives CASSSDRDSSYEQYF.

The V gene is TRBV13, the J gene TRBJ1-2, with 7 bases lining up with TRBD1. V lost 3 bases, J lost 0 bases, and 22 bases stayed unmatched. Germline CDR1 and CDR2: PRHDT and FYEKMQ (reference sequence). This CDR3 contains 21 residues. CDR3 bases: TGTGCCAGCAGCTTTAAGGGGAGGTGGAGGCAGGGGGTTCATCCTAACTATGGCTACACCTTC. Translating it yields CASSFKGRWRQGVHPNYGYTF.

The chain employs TRBV28 and TRBJ2-3, with TRBD2 matching over 10 bases. V lost 5 bases, J lost 6 bases, and 8 bases stayed unmatched. The V gene's germline CDR1 is MDHEN and CDR2 SYDVKM. This CDR3 is 15 amino acids long. In DNA, the CDR3 is TGTGCCAGCAGTATTCAAGCGGGGGGGCAGGATACGCAGTATTTT. It specifies CASSIQAGGQDTQYF.

The rearrangement uses TRBV30 and TRBJ1-1, with TRBD1 identical over 9 bases. CDR3 length: 15 residues. CDR1 is GTSNPN and CDR2 is SVGIG in the germline V gene (reference sequence). V lost 4 bases to trimming and J lost 5 bases; unmatched junction nucleotides: 11. The CDR3 DNA sequence: TGTGCCTGGACACCGGGGACAGGGCCGGGTACTGAAGCTTTCTTT. Its protein product is CAWTPGTGPGTEAFF. Complete variable domain (other parts from reference TRBV30 and TRBJ1-1): SQTIHQWPATLVQPVGSPLSLECTVEGTSNPNLYWYRQAAGRGLQLLFYSVGIGQISSEVPQNLSASRPQDRQFILSSKKLLLSDSGFYLCAWTPGTGPGTEAFFGQGTRLTVV.

The chain employs TRBV10-3 and TRBJ1-1, with 8 bases fitting TRBD1. The CDR3 covers 17 residues. The V and J ends lost 7 bases and 6 bases, in that order; junction bases with no gene match: 19. Per the germline V gene, CDR1 is ENHRY and CDR2 is SYGVKD. The chain's CDR3 is CAITLDRVDWGGAEAFF. The CDR3 region has the DNA TGTGCCATCACCCTGGACAGGGTAGACTGGGGTGGTGCTGAAGCTTTCTTT.

This clone has a handful of counts. The chain uses TRBV6-4 and TRBJ1-2; D remains ambiguous. V was cut by 2 bases and J by 0 bases, with 7 bases left in between. Looked up from germline, CDR1 is MRHNA and CDR2 is SNTAGT. This CDR3 comprises 14 residues. The CDR3 DNA follows: TGTGCCAGCAGTGACAGCCAGGCTAACTATGGCTACACCTTC. This gives the protein CASSDSQANYGYTF.

The chain recombines TRBV9 with TRBJ1-2, with 9 bases identical to TRBD1. The CDR3 extends over 15 amino acids. J lost 13 bases, V lost 3 bases, and 16 bases had no gene match. CDR1 is SGDLS and CDR2 is YYNGEE in the germline V gene. Here the CDR3 DNA reads TGTGCCAGCAGCGCAGGACAGGGGCTAACCTATGGGTGCACCTTC. Its translation is CASSAGQGLTYGCTF.

The V gene is TRBV15, the J gene TRBJ1-2; a possible D gene is TRBD1 (6 bases). With 4 bases removed from V and 6 bases from J, the gap between germline ends came to 12 bases. Germline CDR1 reads LNHNV; CDR2 reads YYDKDF (reference sequence). This CDR3 comprises 13 residues. The chain's CDR3 is CATSTDRRNGYTF. In nucleotides, the CDR3 is TGTGCCACCAGCACTGACAGGCGGAATGGCTACACCTTC.

This clone was recorded a few times. The V and J genes are TRBV4-1 and TRBJ1-4; a possible D gene is TRBD1 (5 bases). Trimming shortened V by 0 bases and J by 9 bases, and 8 bases separated the two germline ends. In germline, CDR1 is MGHRA, CDR2 YSYEKL. The CDR3 sequence is 13 residues long. The CDR3 spells CASSQERGKKLFF. In DNA form, the CDR3 reads TGCGCCAGCAGCCAAGAAAGGGGTAAAAAACTGTTTTTT.

The sample holds one count of this clone. V and J are TRBV4-2 and TRBJ1-6, with D uncertain. Germline CDR1 reads LGHNA; CDR2 reads YNFKEQ. V lost 1 base to trimming and J lost 7 bases, with 11 bases between them. This CDR3 has 15 residues. The CDR3 spells CASSQAEPSNSPLHF. The CDR3 DNA reads as TGTGCCAGCAGCCAAGCAGAGCCTAGCAATTCACCCCTCCACTTT.